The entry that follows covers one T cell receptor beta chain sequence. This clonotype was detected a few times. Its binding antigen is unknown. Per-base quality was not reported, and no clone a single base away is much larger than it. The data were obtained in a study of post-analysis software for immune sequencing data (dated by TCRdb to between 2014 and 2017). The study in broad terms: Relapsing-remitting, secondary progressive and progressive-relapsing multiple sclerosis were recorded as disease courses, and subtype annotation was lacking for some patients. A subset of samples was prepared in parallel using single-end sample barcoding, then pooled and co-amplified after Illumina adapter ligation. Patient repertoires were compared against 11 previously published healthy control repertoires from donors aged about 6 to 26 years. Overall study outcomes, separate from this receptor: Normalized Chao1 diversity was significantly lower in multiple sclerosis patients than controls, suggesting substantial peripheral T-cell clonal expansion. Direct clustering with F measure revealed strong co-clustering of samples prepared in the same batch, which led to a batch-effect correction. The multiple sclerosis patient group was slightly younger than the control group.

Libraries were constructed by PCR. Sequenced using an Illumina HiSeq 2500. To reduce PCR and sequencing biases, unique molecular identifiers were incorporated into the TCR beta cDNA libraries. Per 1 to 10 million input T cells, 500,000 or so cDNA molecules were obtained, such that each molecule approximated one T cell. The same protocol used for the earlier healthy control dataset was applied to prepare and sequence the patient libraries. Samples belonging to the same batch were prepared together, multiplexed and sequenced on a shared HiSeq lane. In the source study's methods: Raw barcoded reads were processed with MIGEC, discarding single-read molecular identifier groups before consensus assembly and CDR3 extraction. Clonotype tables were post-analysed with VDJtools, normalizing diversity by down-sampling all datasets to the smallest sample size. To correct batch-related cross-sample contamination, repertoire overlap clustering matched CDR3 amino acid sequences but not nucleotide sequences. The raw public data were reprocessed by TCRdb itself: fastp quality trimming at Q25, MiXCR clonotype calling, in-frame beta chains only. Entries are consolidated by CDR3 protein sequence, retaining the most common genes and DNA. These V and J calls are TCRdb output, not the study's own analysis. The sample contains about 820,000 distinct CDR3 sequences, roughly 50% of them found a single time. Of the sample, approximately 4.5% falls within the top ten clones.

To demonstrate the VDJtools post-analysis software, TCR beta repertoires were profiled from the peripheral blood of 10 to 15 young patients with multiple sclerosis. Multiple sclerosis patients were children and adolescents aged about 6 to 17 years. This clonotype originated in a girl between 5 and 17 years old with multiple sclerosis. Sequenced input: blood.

This receptor has the CDR3 CASSFPPFYEQYF. The DNA sequence follows: TGTGCCAGCAGTTTTCCACCTTTCTACGAGCAGTACTTC. This receptor chain uses TRBV12-3 or TRBV12-4 and TRBJ2-7; the D gene cannot be resolved reliably. V lost 3 bases and J lost 3 bases; the stretch between them is 9 bases long. The CDR3 sequence holds 13 residues, the cysteine and phenylalanine included. The retained sequence is limited to the CDR3, 39 bases, with the frame set at the first base.